This T cell receptor beta chain was identified during a study of regulatory T cells in long-lasting Graves disease. Study context: Graves' patients who were just diagnosed had used antithyroid drugs for under 3 months. The study, taken as a whole, reports: TCR diversity was lower in persistent Graves' patients (versus newly diagnosed ones). Whereas approximately 980 public clonotypes were shared by new patients, persistent patients shared more, at approximately 2,700.

Time point specified: newly diagnosed GD, antithyroid drugs for less than 3 months. PBMC-extracted RNA yielded the TCR library. This CDR3 is built from 14 residues. V lost 6 bases and J 2 bases, leaving 11 bases between the germline ends. Germline CDR1 and CDR2: MNHEY and SMNVEV (reference sequence). This clonotype was observed a few times. The antigen remains undetermined. TCR beta libraries were built with iRepertoire HTBI primers and Arm-PCR of CDR3 regions. One entry per CDR3 protein, called by TCRdb with MiXCR from the multiplex PCR reads. The table lists about 430,000 distinct CDR3 sequences, 15% of them singletons. The sample also formed part of further work on T cells in Graves' hyperthyroidism and ophthalmopathy. That source notes: Most thyroid clonotypes that were expanded above 0.001 also turned up in blood.

This specimen consisted of peripheral blood mononuclear cells (PBMCs), obtained at new diagnosis, from a patient treated with antithyroid drugs. The clonotype was recovered from a woman aged 40 to 50 with Graves disease. The rearrangement joins TRBV27 to TRBJ1-5; D remains unclear. Here the CDR3 reads CASRPGSGNQPQHF. In DNA, the CDR3 is TGTGCCAGCAGGCCGGGGAGTGGCAATCAGCCCCAGCATTTT.